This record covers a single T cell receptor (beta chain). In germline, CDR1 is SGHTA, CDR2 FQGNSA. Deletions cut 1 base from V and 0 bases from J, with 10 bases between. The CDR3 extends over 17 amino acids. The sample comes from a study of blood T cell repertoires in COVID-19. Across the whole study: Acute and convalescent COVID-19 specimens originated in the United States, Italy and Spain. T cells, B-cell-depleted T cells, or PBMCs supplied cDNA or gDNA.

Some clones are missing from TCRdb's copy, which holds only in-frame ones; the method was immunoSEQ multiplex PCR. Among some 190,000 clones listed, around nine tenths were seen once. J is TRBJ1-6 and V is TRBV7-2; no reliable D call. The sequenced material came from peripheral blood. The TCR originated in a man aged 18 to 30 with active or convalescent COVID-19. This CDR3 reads CASSLDSSSSYNSPLHF. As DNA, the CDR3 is TGTGCCAGCAGCTTAGACAGTTCGAGCTCCTATAATTCACCCCTCCACTTT.